A selection of T cell receptor beta chains follows, all from one sample in a study of cytomegalovirus exposure and HLA in healthy donors. Only in-frame clones appear in the TCRdb table, and some are missing; sequencing was by immunoSEQ multiplex PCR. The sample gives 70,000 to 95,000 clones, 60% to 85% of which show up once; less than 6% is in the top ten. Source material: PBMCs. Source of these receptors: a young man in good health and CMV-seropositive. Both conserved end residues are part of each CDR3. Each record gives: J gene, clone size, D gene, V gene, CDR3 protein, CDR3 DNA. The D gene is left open where the match is weak. Only part of the rows carry a size: once, few, many, or a class if the clone is expanded.

j_call: TRBJ2-6; clone_size: few; d_call: .; v_call: TRBV14; cdr3_aa: CASSPRRGAQTGANVLTF; cdr3_nt: TGTGCCAGCAGCCCCCGCCGGGGGGCGCAGACCGGGGCCAACGTCCTGACTTTC
j_call: TRBJ2-5; clone_size: .; d_call: .; v_call: TRBV2; cdr3_aa: CASSAGTGKGTQYF; cdr3_nt: TGTGCCAGCAGCGCCGGGACTGGGAAGGGGACCCAGTACTTC
j_call: TRBJ2-5; clone_size: .; d_call: TRBD2; v_call: TRBV15; cdr3_aa: CATSRTSGSETQYF; cdr3_nt: TGTGCCACCAGCAGGACTAGCGGGAGTGAGACCCAGTACTTC
j_call: TRBJ2-1; clone_size: .; d_call: .; v_call: TRBV6-5; cdr3_aa: CASSYGSGNEQFF; cdr3_nt: TGTGCCAGCAGTTATGGCTCGGGAAATGAGCAGTTCTTC
j_call: TRBJ2-3; clone_size: .; d_call: TRBD2; v_call: TRBV29-1; cdr3_aa: CSVENPSGSLYTQYF; cdr3_nt: TGCAGCGTCGAGAACCCTAGCGGGAGTTTGTATACGCAGTATTTT
j_call: TRBJ2-2; clone_size: .; d_call: TRBD1; v_call: TRBV28; cdr3_aa: CASSPWTGVIGELFF; cdr3_nt: TGTGCCAGCAGTCCCTGGACAGGGGTAATTGGGGAGCTGTTTTTT
j_call: TRBJ2-2; clone_size: .; d_call: .; v_call: TRBV6-5; cdr3_aa: CASCGQRNTGELFF; cdr3_nt: TGTGCCAGCTGTGGACAGAGGAACACCGGGGAGCTGTTTTTT
j_call: TRBJ2-5; clone_size: .; d_call: TRBD2; v_call: TRBV6-4; cdr3_aa: CASSDPSREREPQETQYF; cdr3_nt: TGTGCCAGCAGTGACCCGTCGAGGGAGCGGGAGCCACAAGAGACCCAGTACTTC
j_call: TRBJ1-5; clone_size: once; d_call: .; v_call: TRBV7-2; cdr3_aa: CASSAAPNQPQHF; cdr3_nt: TGTGCCAGCAGCGCGGCACCTAATCAGCCCCAGCATTTT
j_call: TRBJ2-5; clone_size: few; d_call: TRBD1; v_call: TRBV19; cdr3_aa: CASSPRTGYGETQYF; cdr3_nt: TGTGCCAGTAGTCCGCGGACAGGGTACGGAGAGACCCAGTACTTC
j_call: TRBJ2-1; clone_size: .; d_call: TRBD1; v_call: TRBV2; cdr3_aa: CASSEWDSQFF; cdr3_nt: TGTGCCAGCAGTGAGTGGGACAGTCAGTTCTTC
j_call: TRBJ2-1; clone_size: .; d_call: TRBD2; v_call: TRBV30; cdr3_aa: CAWSPSGSVNEQFF; cdr3_nt: TGTGCCTGGAGTCCAAGCGGGAGTGTCAATGAGCAGTTCTTC
j_call: TRBJ1-2; clone_size: .; d_call: .; v_call: TRBV4-1; cdr3_aa: CASSQDFTGFGYTF; cdr3_nt: TGCGCCAGCAGCCAAGATTTTACGGGTTTTGGCTACACCTTC
j_call: TRBJ1-1; clone_size: .; d_call: TRBD1; v_call: TRBV18; cdr3_aa: CASSSSGGWYTEAFF; cdr3_nt: TGTGCCAGCTCATCATCAGGGGGATGGTACACTGAAGCTTTCTTT
j_call: TRBJ1-1; clone_size: .; d_call: TRBD1; v_call: TRBV27; cdr3_aa: CASSFGQGNTEAFF; cdr3_nt: TGTGCCAGCAGTTTCGGACAGGGGAACACTGAAGCTTTCTTT
j_call: TRBJ2-7; clone_size: .; d_call: .; v_call: TRBV19; cdr3_aa: CASSIGRSSYEQYF; cdr3_nt: TGTGCCAGTAGTATAGGTAGAAGCTCCTACGAGCAGTACTTC
j_call: TRBJ2-7; clone_size: once; d_call: TRBD1; v_call: TRBV5-6; cdr3_aa: CASSRPGQASDEQYF; cdr3_nt: TGTGCCAGCAGCCGGCCGGGACAGGCGTCCGACGAGCAGTACTTC
j_call: TRBJ2-1; clone_size: .; d_call: TRBD1; v_call: TRBV19; cdr3_aa: CASSIVRDRVFF; cdr3_nt: TGTGCCAGTAGTATCGTCCGGGACAGGGTGTTCTTC
j_call: TRBJ2-7; clone_size: .; d_call: TRBD2; v_call: TRBV5-1; cdr3_aa: CASSPIAGGLYEQYF; cdr3_nt: TGCGCCAGCAGCCCGATAGCGGGAGGTCTGTACGAGCAGTACTTC
j_call: TRBJ1-2; clone_size: .; d_call: .; v_call: TRBV29-1; cdr3_aa: CSAADSWRLWGYTF; cdr3_nt: TGCAGCGCTGCGGACTCCTGGAGGCTTTGGGGCTACACCTTC
j_call: TRBJ2-3; clone_size: .; d_call: TRBD1; v_call: TRBV5-1; cdr3_aa: CASSLGDREQYF; cdr3_nt: TGCGCCAGCAGCTTGGGGGACAGGGAGCAGTATTTT
j_call: TRBJ2-2; clone_size: .; d_call: TRBD2; v_call: TRBV7-9; cdr3_aa: CASSPPGLAVTGELFF; cdr3_nt: TGTGCCAGCAGCCCCCCCGGACTAGCGGTCACCGGGGAGCTGTTTTTT
j_call: TRBJ1-5; clone_size: .; d_call: .; v_call: TRBV19; cdr3_aa: CASSIPGQPQHF; cdr3_nt: TGTGCCAGTAGTATTCCGGGTCAGCCCCAGCATTTT
j_call: TRBJ2-2; clone_size: few; d_call: .; v_call: TRBV4-3; cdr3_aa: CASSQLADSGELFF; cdr3_nt: TGCGCCAGCAGCCAGCTAGCGGACAGTGGGGAGCTGTTTTTT
j_call: TRBJ1-3; clone_size: few; d_call: .; v_call: TRBV29-1; cdr3_aa: CSVEDWSGSSGNTIYF; cdr3_nt: TGCAGCGTTGAAGATTGGTCGGGAAGCTCTGGAAACACCATATATTTT
j_call: TRBJ2-1; clone_size: .; d_call: TRBD1; v_call: TRBV28; cdr3_aa: CASEGQGLPHYNEQFF; cdr3_nt: TGTGCCAGCGAGGGACAGGGCCTACCCCACTACAATGAGCAGTTCTTC
j_call: TRBJ1-5; clone_size: .; d_call: TRBD1; v_call: TRBV5-8; cdr3_aa: CASSLGAGGQPQHF; cdr3_nt: TGTGCCAGCAGCTTGGGAGCAGGGGGTCAGCCCCAGCATTTT
j_call: TRBJ1-1; clone_size: once; d_call: .; v_call: TRBV7-9; cdr3_aa: CASSSDSGNTEAFF; cdr3_nt: TGTGCCAGCAGCTCCGACTCGGGGAACACTGAAGCTTTCTTT
j_call: TRBJ1-4; clone_size: .; d_call: .; v_call: TRBV29-1; cdr3_aa: CSVKGRGRNEKLFF; cdr3_nt: TGCAGCGTCAAGGGGAGGGGCCGGAATGAAAAACTGTTTTTT
j_call: TRBJ2-1; clone_size: few; d_call: .; v_call: TRBV4-1; cdr3_aa: CASSQVDLISYNEQFF; cdr3_nt: TGCGCCAGCAGCCAGGTTGACTTGATCTCCTACAATGAGCAGTTCTTC
j_call: TRBJ2-1; clone_size: .; d_call: TRBD2; v_call: TRBV13; cdr3_aa: CASSSPAGAGNEQFF; cdr3_nt: TGTGCCAGCAGCTCCCCAGCGGGAGCGGGAAATGAGCAGTTCTTC
j_call: TRBJ2-1; clone_size: once; d_call: TRBD1; v_call: TRBV7-9; cdr3_aa: CASSGRGQGQINNGQFF; cdr3_nt: TGTGCCAGCAGCGGCAGGGGGCAGGGACAGATAAACAATGGGCAGTTCTTC
j_call: TRBJ2-1; clone_size: once; d_call: .; v_call: TRBV7-3; cdr3_aa: CASSLNPVGANEQFF; cdr3_nt: TGTGCCAGCAGCTTAAACCCCGTTGGGGCGAATGAGCAGTTCTTC
j_call: TRBJ2-5; clone_size: .; d_call: .; v_call: TRBV19; cdr3_aa: CASSMGRGYQETQYF; cdr3_nt: TGTGCCAGTAGTATGGGTAGGGGGTACCAAGAGACCCAGTACTTC
j_call: TRBJ1-1; clone_size: few; d_call: .; v_call: TRBV27; cdr3_aa: CASSRELNTEAFF; cdr3_nt: TGTGCCAGCAGTAGGGAGCTGAACACTGAAGCTTTCTTT
j_call: TRBJ2-7; clone_size: .; d_call: TRBD1; v_call: TRBV5-1; cdr3_aa: CASSPDRGYEQYF; cdr3_nt: TGCGCCAGCAGCCCGGACAGGGGCTACGAGCAGTACTTC
j_call: TRBJ1-1; clone_size: once; d_call: .; v_call: TRBV5-1; cdr3_aa: CASSFSGRVTEAFF; cdr3_nt: TGCGCCAGCAGCTTTTCCGGGAGAGTGACTGAAGCTTTCTTT
j_call: TRBJ1-5; clone_size: .; d_call: .; v_call: TRBV5-1; cdr3_aa: CASSYSGTAGQPQHF; cdr3_nt: TGCGCCAGCAGCTATTCCGGGACTGCTGGTCAGCCCCAGCATTTT
j_call: TRBJ2-6; clone_size: .; d_call: .; v_call: TRBV7-9; cdr3_aa: CASSSESSGANVLTF; cdr3_nt: TGTGCCAGCAGCTCCGAGAGCTCTGGGGCCAACGTCCTGACTTTC
j_call: TRBJ1-1; clone_size: .; d_call: .; v_call: TRBV28; cdr3_aa: CASSLFGGQGEAFF; cdr3_nt: TGTGCCAGCAGTTTATTCGGGGGGCAGGGTGAAGCTTTCTTT
j_call: TRBJ2-7; clone_size: .; d_call: TRBD1; v_call: TRBV4-1; cdr3_aa: CASSQRQGANEQYF; cdr3_nt: TGCGCCAGCAGCCAAAGACAGGGGGCCAACGAGCAGTACTTC
j_call: TRBJ1-2; clone_size: .; d_call: TRBD1; v_call: TRBV27; cdr3_aa: CASSTTGTGVGGYTF; cdr3_nt: TGTGCCAGCAGTACGACCGGGACAGGGGTTGGCGGCTACACCTTC